The T cell receptor (beta chain) described here comes from a study of blood T cells in healthy people across ages. From germline, CDR1 is SGDLS and CDR2 YYNGEE. The ends were cut back, 2 bases at V and 2 bases at J, with 13 bases in the middle. This CDR3 comprises 15 residues. With a J-beta primer mix and a sample-barcoded 5' primer, a second PCR ran about 6 to 11 cycles. TCRdb re-called the 5' RACE reads with MiXCR, one entry per CDR3 protein. Of over 750,000 distinct CDR3 sequences listed, roughly 25% were seen once; the top ten hold around 9.2%. Another study also made use of these data, one on T cells of mothers and their children.

This chain joins TRBV9 and TRBJ2-5; D gene unclear. The receptor comes from a boy under 18 in good health. The sample comprised blood. The CDR3 nucleotides read TGTGCCAGCAGCGTTAGGGAAGGTGGACAAGAGACCCAGTACTTC. This encodes CASSVREGGQETQYF.